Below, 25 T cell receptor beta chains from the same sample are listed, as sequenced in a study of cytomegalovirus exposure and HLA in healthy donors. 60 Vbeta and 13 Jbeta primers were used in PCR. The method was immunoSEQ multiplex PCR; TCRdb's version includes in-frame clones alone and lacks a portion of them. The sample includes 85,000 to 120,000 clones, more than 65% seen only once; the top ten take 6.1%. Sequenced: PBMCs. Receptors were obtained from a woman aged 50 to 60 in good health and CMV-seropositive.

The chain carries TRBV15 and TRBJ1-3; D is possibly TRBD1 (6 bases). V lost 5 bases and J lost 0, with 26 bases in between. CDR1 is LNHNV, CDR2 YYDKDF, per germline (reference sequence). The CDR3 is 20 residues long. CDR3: CATSLTLETGGQHSGNTIYF. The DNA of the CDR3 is TGTGCCACCAGCCTTACACTAGAGACAGGCGGCCAACACTCTGGAAACACCATATATTTT.

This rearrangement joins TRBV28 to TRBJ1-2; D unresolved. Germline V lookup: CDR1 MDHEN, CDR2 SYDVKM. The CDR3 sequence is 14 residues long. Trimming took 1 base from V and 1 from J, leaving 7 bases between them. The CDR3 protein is CASSLLSLNYGYTF. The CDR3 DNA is TGTGCCAGCAGTTTATTATCCCTTAACTATGGCTACACCTTC.

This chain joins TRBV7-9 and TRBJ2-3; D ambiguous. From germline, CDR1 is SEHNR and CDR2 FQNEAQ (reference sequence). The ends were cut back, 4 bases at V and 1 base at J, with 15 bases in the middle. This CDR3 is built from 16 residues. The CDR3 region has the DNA TGTGCCAGCAGCTCGATTAGCCAGTGGGGCACAGATACGCAGTATTTT. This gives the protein CASSSISQWGTDTQYF.

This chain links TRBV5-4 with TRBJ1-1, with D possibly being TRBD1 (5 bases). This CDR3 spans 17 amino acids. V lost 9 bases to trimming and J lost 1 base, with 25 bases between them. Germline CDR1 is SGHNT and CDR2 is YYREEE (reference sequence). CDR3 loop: CATLRGGGFLGNTEAFF. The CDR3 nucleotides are TGTGCCACGCTACGGGGGGGAGGGTTTTTGGGGAACACTGAAGCTTTCTTT.

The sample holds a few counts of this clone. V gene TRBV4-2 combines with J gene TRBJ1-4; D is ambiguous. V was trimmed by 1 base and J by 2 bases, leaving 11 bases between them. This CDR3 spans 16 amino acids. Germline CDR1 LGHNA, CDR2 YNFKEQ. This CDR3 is CASSQAGTATNEKLFF. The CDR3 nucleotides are TGTGCCAGCAGCCAAGCCGGTACAGCCACTAATGAAAAACTGTTTTTT.

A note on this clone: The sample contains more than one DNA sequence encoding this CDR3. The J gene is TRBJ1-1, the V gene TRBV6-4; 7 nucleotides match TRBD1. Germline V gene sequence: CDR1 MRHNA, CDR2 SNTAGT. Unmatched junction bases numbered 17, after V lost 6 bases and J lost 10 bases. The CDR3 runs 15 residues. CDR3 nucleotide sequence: TGTGCCAGCAGCGATTCTGGAGGAAGGGGGCCTACAGCTTTCTTT. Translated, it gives CASSDSGGRGPTAFF.

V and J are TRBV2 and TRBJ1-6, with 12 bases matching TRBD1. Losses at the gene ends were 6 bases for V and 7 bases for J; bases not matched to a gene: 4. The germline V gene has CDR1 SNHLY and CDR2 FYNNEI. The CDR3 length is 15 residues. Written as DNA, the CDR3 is TGTGCCAGCAGGGGACAGGGGGCAAGAAATTCACCCCTCCACTTT. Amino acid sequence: CASRGQGARNSPLHF.

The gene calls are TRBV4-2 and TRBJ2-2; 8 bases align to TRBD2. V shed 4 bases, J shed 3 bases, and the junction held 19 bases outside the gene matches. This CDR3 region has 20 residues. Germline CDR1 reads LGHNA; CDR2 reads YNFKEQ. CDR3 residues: CASSPRGIGGGGLDTGELFF. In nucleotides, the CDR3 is TGTGCCAGCAGCCCAAGGGGTATCGGGGGCGGGGGGTTAGACACCGGGGAGCTGTTTTTT.

The CDR3 DNA reads as TGTGCCAGTAGGGCGGCTCTATTGAACACTGAAGCTTTCTTT. It is translated as CASRAALLNTEAFF. V gene TRBV19 combines with J gene TRBJ1-1; D not certain. V lost 6 bases and J lost 0, with 11 bases in between. Germline CDR1 LNHDA, CDR2 SQIVND (reference sequence). The CDR3 is 14 amino acids.

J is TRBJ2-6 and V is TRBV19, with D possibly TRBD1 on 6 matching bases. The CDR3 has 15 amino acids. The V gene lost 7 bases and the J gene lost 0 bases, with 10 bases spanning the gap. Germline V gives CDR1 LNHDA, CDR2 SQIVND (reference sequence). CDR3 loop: CASNGGNSGANVLTF. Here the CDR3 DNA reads TGTGCCAGTAATGGGGGCAACTCTGGGGCCAACGTCCTGACTTTC.

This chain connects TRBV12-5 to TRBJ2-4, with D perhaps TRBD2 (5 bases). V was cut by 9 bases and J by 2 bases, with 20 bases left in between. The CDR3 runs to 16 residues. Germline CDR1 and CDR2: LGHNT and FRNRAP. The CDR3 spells CARRGRGKPSKNIQYF. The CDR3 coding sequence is TGTGCTAGGCGTGGTCGGGGTAAGCCATCCAAAAACATTCAGTACTTC.

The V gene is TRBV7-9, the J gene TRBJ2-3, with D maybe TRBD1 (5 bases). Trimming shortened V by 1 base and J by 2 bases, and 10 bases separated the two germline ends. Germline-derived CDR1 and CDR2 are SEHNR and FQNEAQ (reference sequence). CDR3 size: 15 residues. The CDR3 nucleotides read TGTGCCAGCAGCTTAGGGACACCGGTCACAGATACGCAGTATTTT. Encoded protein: CASSLGTPVTDTQYF.

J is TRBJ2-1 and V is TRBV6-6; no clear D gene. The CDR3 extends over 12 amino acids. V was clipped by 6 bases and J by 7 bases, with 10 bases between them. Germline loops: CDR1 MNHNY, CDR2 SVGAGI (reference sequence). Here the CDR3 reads CASSSAGNEQFF. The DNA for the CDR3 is TGTGCCAGCAGCTCCGCCGGGAATGAGCAGTTCTTC.

CDR3 sequence (DNA): TGCGCCAGCAGCTTGTCAGGTAGCGGGCCCGAAGAGACCCAGTACTTC. Translated: CASSLSGSGPEETQYF. The rearrangement uses TRBV5-1 and TRBJ2-5; 7 positions agree with TRBD2. CDR1 is SGHRS, CDR2 YFSETQ, per germline. There are 16 residues in the CDR3. J lost 3 bases, V lost 1 base, and 9 bases had no gene match.

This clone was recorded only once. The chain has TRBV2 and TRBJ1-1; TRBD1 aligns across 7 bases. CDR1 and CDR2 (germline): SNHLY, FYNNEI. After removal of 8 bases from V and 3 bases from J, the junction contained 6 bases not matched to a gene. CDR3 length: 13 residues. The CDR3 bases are TGTGCCAGCGGGTCCGGGACAGACACTGAAGCTTTCTTT. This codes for CASGSGTDTEAFF. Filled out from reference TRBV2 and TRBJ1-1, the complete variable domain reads EPEVTQTPSHQVTQMGQEVILRCVPISNHLYFYWYRQILGQKVEFLVSFYNNEISEKSEIFDDQFSVERPDGSNFTLKIRSTKLEDSAMYFCASGSGTDTEAFFGQGTRLTVV.

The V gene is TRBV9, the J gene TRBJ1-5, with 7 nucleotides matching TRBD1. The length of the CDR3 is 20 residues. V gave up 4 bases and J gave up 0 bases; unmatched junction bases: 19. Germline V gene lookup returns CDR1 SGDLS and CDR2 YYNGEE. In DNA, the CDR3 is TGTGCCAGCAGCCCAAATCCGCGGCAGGGGGAATCAGATAGCAATCAGCCCCAGCATTTT. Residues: CASSPNPRQGESDSNQPQHF.

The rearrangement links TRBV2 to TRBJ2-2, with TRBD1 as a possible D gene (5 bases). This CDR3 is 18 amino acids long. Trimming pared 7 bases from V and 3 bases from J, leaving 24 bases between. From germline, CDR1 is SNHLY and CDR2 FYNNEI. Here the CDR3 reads CASIGAMGTDSHTGELFF. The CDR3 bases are TGTGCCAGCATAGGGGCGATGGGTACAGACTCCCACACCGGGGAGCTGTTTTTT.

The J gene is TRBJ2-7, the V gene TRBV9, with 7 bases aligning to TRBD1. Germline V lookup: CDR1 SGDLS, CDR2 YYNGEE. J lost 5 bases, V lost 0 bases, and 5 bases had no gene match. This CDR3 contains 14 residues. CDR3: CASSVGQGFDEQYF. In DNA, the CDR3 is TGTGCCAGCAGCGTAGGACAGGGCTTTGACGAGCAGTACTTC.

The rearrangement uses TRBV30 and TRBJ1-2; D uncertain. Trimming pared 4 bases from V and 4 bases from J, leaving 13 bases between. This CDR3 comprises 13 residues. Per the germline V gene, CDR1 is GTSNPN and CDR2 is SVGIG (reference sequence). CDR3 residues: CAWTQMAGYGYTF. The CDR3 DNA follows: TGTGCCTGGACCCAAATGGCGGGCTATGGCTACACCTTC.

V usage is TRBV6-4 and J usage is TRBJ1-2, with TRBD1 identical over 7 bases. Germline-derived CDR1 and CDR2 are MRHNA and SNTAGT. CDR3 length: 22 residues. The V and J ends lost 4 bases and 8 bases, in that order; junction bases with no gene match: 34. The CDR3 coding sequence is TGTGCCAGCAGTGCCTCGCGGGTTGTGACAGGGTCCTTTCCCTCATATTTAGGAGGCTACACCTTC. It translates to CASSASRVVTGSFPSYLGGYTF.

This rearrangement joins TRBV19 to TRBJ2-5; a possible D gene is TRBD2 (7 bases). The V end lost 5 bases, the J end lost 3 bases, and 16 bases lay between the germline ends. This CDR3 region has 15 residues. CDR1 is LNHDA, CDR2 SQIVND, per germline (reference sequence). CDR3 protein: CASSSPRGGKETQYF. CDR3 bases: TGTGCCAGTAGTTCCCCGAGGGGGGGTAAAGAGACCCAGTACTTC.

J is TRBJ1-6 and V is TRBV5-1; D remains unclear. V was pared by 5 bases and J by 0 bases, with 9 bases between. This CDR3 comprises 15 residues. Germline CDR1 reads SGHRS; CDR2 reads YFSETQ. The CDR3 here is CASSPGSSYNSPLHF. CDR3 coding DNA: TGCGCCAGCAGTCCAGGTAGCTCCTATAATTCACCCCTCCACTTT.

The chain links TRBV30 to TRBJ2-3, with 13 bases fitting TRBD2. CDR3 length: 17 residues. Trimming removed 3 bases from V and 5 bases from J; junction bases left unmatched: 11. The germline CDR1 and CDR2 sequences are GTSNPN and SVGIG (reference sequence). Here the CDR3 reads CAWSANLGLAGEDTQYF. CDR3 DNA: TGTGCCTGGAGCGCGAACCTCGGACTAGCGGGGGAAGATACGCAGTATTTT. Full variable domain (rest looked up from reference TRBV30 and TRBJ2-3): SQTIHQWPATLVQPVGSPLSLECTVEGTSNPNLYWYRQAAGRGLQLLFYSVGIGQISSEVPQNLSASRPQDRQFILSSKKLLLSDSGFYLCAWSANLGLAGEDTQYFGPGTRLTVL.

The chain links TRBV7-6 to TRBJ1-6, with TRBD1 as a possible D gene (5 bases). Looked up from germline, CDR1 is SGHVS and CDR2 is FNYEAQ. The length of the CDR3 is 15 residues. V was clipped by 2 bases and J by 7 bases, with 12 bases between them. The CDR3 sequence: CASSLTQGANSPLHF. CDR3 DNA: TGTGCCAGCAGCTTAACGCAGGGCGCCAATTCACCCCTCCACTTT.

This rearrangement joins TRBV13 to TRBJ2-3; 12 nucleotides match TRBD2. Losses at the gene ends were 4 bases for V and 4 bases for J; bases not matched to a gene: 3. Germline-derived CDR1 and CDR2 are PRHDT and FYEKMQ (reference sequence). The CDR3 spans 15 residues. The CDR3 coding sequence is TGTGCCAGCAGCTGGTCTAGCGGGGGGGCAGATACGCAGTATTTT. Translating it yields CASSWSSGGADTQYF.